The subject of this entry is one TCR beta chain. The antigen is not known. Researchers ran the PCR with 60 Vbeta and 13 Jbeta primers. Measured with immunoSEQ multiplex PCR; TCRdb has only the in-frame clones, and not every one. The sample yields about 170,000 clones, 65% to 85% seen once. These data originate in a study of cytomegalovirus exposure and HLA in healthy donors. Study-wide points: The authors reported that TCR beta sequences could predict HLA-A and HLA-B alleles. These predictions were accurate for most subjects in the first cohort. A few chains linked to CMV were shown in vitro to be specific for CMV antigens. An assumption of roughly uniform sequencing depth across donors underlay the presence/absence analyses. Later analysis demonstrated an association between a missense DCLRE1C variant and TCR beta V- and J-gene trimming.

This receptor was taken from a young woman in good health and CMV-seronegative. The sample taken for sequencing was PBMCs.

CDR3 nucleotides: TGTGCCAGCAGTTGGACGACTAGCGGCTCCTACAATGAGCAGTTCTTC. As protein: CASSWTTSGSYNEQFF. The chain joins TRBV28 to TRBJ2-1; TRBD2 matches at 9 bases. Germline CDR1 reads MDHEN; CDR2 reads SYDVKM. CDR3 length: 16 amino acids. V shed 4 bases, J shed 0 bases, and the junction held 4 bases outside the gene matches.